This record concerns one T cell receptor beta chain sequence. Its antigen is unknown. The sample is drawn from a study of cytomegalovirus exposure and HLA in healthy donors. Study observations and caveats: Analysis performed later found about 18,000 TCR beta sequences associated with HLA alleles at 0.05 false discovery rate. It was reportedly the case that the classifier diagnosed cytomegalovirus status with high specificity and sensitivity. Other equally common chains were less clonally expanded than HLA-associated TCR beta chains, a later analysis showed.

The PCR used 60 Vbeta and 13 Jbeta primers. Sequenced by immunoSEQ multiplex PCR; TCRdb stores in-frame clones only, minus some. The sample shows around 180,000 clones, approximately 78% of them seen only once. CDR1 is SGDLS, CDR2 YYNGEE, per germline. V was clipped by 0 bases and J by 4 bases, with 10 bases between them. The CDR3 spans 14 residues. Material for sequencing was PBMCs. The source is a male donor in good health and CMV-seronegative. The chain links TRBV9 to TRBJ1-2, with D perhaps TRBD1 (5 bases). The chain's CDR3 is CASSVAGGSYGYTF. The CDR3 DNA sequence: TGTGCCAGCAGCGTAGCTGGGGGGAGCTATGGCTACACCTTC.